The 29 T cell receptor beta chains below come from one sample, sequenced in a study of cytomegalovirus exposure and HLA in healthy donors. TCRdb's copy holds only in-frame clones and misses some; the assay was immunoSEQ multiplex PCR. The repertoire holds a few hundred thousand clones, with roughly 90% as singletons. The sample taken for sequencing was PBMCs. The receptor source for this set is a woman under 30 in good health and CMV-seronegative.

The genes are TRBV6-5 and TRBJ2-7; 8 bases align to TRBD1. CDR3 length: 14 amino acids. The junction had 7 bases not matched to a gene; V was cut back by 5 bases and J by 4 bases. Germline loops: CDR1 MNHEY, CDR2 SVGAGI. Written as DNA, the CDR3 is TGTGCCAGCAGTACCCCGGGGGACAGGTACGAGCAGTACTTC. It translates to CASSTPGDRYEQYF.

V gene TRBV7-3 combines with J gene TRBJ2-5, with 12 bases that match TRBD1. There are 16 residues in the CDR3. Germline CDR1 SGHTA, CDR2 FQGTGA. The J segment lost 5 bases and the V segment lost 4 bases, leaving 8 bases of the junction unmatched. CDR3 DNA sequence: TGTGCCAGCAGCTCACTCCCGGGACAGGGGGCGGAGACCCAGTACTTC. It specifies CASSSLPGQGAETQYF.

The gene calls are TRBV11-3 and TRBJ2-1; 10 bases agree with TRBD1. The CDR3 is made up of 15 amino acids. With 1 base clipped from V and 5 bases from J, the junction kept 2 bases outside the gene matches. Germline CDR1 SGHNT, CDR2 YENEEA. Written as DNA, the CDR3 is TGTGCCAGCAGCTTAGGACAGGGGGCGCACAATGAGCAGTTCTTC. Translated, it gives CASSLGQGAHNEQFF.

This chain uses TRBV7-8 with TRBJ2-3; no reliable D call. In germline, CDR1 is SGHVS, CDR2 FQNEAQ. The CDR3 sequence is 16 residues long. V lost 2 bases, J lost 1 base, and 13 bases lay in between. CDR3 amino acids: CASSLFLAIGTDTQYF. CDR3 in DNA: TGTGCCAGCAGCTTATTCCTCGCGATAGGCACAGATACGCAGTATTTT.

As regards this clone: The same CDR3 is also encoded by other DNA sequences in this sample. The CDR3 reads CASSPGGTEAFF. The CDR3 DNA follows: TGTGCCAGCAGCCCAGGAGGCACTGAAGCTTTCTTT. The chain uses TRBV5-4 and TRBJ1-1; D is unresolved. The ends were cut back, 4 bases at V and 4 bases at J, with 8 bases in the middle. The CDR3 is 12 residues long. CDR1 is SGHNT and CDR2 is YYREEE in the germline V gene (reference sequence).

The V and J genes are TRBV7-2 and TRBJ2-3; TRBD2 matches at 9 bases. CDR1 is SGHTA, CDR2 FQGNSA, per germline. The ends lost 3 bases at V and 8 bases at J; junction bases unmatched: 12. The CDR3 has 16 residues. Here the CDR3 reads CASSFYAGGPRGTQYF. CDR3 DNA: TGTGCCAGCAGCTTTTATGCGGGAGGGCCACGGGGTACGCAGTATTTT.

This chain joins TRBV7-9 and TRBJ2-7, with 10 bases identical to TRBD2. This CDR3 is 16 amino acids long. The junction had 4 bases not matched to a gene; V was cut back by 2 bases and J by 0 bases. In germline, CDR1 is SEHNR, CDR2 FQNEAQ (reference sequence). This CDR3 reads CASSLLASGSSYEQYF. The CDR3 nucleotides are TGTGCCAGCAGCTTACTCGCTAGCGGGAGCTCCTACGAGCAGTACTTC.

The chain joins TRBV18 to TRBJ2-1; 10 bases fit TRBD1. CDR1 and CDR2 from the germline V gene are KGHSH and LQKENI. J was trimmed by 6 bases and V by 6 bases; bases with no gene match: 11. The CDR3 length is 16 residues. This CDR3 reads CASSQRGTGEPNEQFF. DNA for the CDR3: TGTGCCAGCTCTCAACGTGGGACAGGGGAACCCAATGAGCAGTTCTTC.

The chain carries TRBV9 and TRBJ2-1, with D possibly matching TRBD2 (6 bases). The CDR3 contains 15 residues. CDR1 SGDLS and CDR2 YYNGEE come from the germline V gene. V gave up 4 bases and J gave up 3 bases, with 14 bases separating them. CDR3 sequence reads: CASSLQRAGYNEQFF. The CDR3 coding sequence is TGTGCCAGCAGCTTACAACGAGCGGGCTACAATGAGCAGTTCTTC.

The CDR3 sequence is CASSPLADSLNEKLFF. CDR3 DNA: TGCGCCAGCAGCCCACTTGCAGACAGTCTTAATGAAAAACTGTTTTTT. The chain has TRBV4-1 and TRBJ1-4; the D gene is possibly TRBD1 (5 bases). This CDR3 is 16 amino acids long. The germline gives CDR1 MGHRA, CDR2 YSYEKL. The V end was cut by 4 bases, the J end by 4 bases, with 16 bases between.

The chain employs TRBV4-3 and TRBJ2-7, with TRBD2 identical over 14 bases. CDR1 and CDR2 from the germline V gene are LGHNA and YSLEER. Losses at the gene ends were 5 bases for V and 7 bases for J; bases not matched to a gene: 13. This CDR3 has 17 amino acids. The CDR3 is CASSTRGTSGRSWEQYF. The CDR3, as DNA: TGCGCCAGCAGCACACGAGGGACTAGCGGGAGAAGTTGGGAGCAGTACTTC.

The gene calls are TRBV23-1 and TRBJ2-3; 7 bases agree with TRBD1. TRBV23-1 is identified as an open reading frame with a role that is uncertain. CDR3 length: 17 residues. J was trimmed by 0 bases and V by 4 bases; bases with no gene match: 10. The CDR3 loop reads CASSRHRGRGSTDTQYF. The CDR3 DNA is TGCGCCAGCAGTCGGCACAGGGGAAGGGGTAGCACAGATACGCAGTATTTT.

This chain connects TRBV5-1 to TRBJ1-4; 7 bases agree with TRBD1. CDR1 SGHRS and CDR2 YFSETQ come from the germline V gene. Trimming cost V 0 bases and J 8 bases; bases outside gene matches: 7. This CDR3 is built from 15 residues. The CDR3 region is CASSLDPGGTEKLFF. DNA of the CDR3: TGCGCCAGCAGCTTGGATCCAGGGGGAACGGAAAAACTGTTTTTT.

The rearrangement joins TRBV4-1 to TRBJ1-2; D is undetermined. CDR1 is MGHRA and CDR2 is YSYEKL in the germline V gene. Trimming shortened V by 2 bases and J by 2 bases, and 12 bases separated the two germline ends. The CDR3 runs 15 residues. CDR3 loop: CASSQLREMNYGYTF. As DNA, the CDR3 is TGCGCCAGCAGCCAATTGAGGGAGATGAACTATGGCTACACCTTC.

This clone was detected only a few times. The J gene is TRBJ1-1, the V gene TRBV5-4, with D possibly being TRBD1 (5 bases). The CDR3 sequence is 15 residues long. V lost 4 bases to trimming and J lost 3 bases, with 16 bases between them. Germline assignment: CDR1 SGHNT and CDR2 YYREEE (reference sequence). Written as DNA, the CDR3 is TGTGCCAGCAGCATGGACATGTTCTCTGACACTGAAGCTTTCTTT. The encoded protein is CASSMDMFSDTEAFF.

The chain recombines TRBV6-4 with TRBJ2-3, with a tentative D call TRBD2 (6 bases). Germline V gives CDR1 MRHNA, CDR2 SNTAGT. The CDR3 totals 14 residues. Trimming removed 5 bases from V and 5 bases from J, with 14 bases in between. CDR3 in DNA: TGTGCCAGCAGTCTCGGGGGTTTCGGAGATACGCAGTATTTT. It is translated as CASSLGGFGDTQYF.

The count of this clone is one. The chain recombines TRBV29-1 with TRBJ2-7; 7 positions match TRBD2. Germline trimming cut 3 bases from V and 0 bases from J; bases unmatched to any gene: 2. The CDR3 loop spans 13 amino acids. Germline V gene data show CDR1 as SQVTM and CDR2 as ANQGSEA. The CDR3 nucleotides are TGCAGCGTTGACCTAGCGGACTCCTACGAGCAGTACTTC. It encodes CSVDLADSYEQYF.

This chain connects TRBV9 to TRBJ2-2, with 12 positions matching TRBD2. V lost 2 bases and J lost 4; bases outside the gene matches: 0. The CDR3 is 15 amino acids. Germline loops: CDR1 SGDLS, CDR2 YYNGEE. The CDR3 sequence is CASSVTSGSTGELFF. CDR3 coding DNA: TGTGCCAGCAGCGTGACTAGCGGGAGCACCGGGGAGCTGTTTTTT.

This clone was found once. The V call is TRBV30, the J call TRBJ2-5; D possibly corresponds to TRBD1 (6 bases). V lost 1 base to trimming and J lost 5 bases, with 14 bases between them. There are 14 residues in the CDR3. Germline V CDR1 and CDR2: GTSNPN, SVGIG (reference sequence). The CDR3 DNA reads TGTGCCTGGAGTGAGGACCCACAGGGCGAGACCCAGTACTTC. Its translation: CAWSEDPQGETQYF.

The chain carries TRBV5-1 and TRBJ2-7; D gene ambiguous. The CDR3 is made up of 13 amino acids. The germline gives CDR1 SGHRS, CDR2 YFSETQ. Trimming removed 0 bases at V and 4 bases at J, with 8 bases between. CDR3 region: CASSLVARYEQYF. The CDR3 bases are TGCGCCAGCAGCTTGGTAGCCAGATACGAGCAGTACTTC.

As DNA, the CDR3 is TGCGCCAGCAGCCCCTCGGAGGGGCGAAGGGAGACCCAGTACTTC. Translating gives CASSPSEGRRETQYF. The chain uses TRBV4-3 and TRBJ2-5; D is perhaps TRBD2 (6 bases). V was shortened by 4 bases and J by 5 bases, with 17 bases between the two germline ends. This CDR3 comprises 15 residues. Germline loops: CDR1 LGHNA, CDR2 YSLEER.

The CDR3 here is CASSYVGATEQFF. For the CDR3, the DNA is TGTGCCAGCAGTTACGTTGGGGCGACTGAGCAGTTCTTC. This chain connects TRBV6-5 to TRBJ2-1; possibly TRBD1 for D (5 bases). Germline V lookup: CDR1 MNHEY, CDR2 SVGAGI. V gave up 2 bases and J gave up 9 bases, with 11 bases separating them. This CDR3 is 13 amino acids long.

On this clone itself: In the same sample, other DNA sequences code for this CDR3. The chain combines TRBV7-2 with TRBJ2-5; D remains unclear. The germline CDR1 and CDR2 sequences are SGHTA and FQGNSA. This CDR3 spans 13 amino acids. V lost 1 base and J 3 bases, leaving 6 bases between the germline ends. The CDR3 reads CASSLGGEETQYF. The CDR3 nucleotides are TGTGCCAGCAGCTTAGGCGGCGAAGAGACCCAGTACTTC.

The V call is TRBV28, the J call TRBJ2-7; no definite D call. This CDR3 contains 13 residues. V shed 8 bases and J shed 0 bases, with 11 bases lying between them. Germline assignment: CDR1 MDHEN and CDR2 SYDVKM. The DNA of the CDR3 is TGTGCCAGCGAGATGGTGAGCTCCTACGAGCAGTACTTC. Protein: CASEMVSSYEQYF.

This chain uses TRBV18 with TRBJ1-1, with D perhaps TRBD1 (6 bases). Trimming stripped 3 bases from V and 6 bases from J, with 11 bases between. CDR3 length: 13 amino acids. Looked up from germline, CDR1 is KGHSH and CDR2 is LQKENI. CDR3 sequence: CASSPWDKAEAFF. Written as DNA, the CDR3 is TGTGCCAGCTCACCTTGGGACAAAGCTGAAGCTTTCTTT.

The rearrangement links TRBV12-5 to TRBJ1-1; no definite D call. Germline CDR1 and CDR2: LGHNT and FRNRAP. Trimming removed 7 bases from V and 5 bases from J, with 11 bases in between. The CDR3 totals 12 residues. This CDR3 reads CASEQSGTEAFF. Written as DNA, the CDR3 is TGTGCTAGTGAGCAGTCAGGAACTGAAGCTTTCTTT.

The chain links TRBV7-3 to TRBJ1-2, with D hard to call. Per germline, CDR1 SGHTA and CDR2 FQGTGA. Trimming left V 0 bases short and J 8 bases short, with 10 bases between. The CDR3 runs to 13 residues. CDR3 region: CASSLTANSGYTF. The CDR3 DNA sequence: TGTGCCAGCAGCTTAACAGCAAATTCAGGCTACACCTTC. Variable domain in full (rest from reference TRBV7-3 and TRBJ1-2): GAGVSQTPSNKVTEKGKYVELRCDPISGHTALYWYRQSLGQGPEFLIYFQGTGAADDSGLPNDRFFAVRPEGSVSTLKIQRTERGDSAVYLCASSLTANSGYTFGSGTRLTVV.

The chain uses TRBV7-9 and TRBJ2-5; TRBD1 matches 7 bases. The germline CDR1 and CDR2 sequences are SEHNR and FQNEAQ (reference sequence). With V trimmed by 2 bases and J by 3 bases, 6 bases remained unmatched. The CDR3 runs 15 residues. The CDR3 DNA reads TGTGCCAGCAGCTTACTGGCCAGGGGGAAAGAGACCCAGTACTTC. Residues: CASSLLARGKETQYF.

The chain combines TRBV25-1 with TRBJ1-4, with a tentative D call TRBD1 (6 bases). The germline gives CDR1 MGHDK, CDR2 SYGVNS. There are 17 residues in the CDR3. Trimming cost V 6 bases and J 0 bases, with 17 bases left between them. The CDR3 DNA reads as TGTGCCAGCAGCCGTCCTGAGGGGGTGTCAACTAATGAAAAACTGTTTTTT. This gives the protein CASSRPEGVSTNEKLFF. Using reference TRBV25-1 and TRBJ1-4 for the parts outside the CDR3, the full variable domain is EADIYQTPRYLVIGTGKKITLECSQTMGHDKMYWYQQDPGMELHLIHYSYGVNSTEKGDLSSESTVSRIRTEHFPLTLESARPSHTSQYLCASSRPEGVSTNEKLFFGSGTQLSVL.